This T cell receptor beta chain was identified during a study of cytomegalovirus exposure and HLA in healthy donors (dated by TCRdb to 2017 to 2019). For the wider study: An earlier analysis of 587 of the donors reported 250 to 350 Gb of sequence data and roughly 120 million unique TCR beta sequences obtained from around 170 million T cells. Approximately 310 gigabases of sequencing data and 70 million to 100 million unique TCR sequences made up an early release that covered about 640 HLA-typed donors. The genetic ancestry cluster associated with self-reported Caucasian donors included roughly four fifths of the roughly 360 genotyped donors. The study was designed to test whether signatures of past pathogen exposure could be identified by cataloging public T cell receptors. The study profiled the T cell repertoires of approximately 700 subjects by immunosequencing and related them to cytomegalovirus serostatus. Besides the first cohort of 550 to 750 subjects, a separate validation cohort made up of roughly 120 different subjects was used. The study combined high-throughput TCR immunosequencing, statistical association of individual TCRs with disease status, and machine learning to predict cytomegalovirus infection status. A later analysis re-analyzed previously published TCR beta repertoires from 500 to 700 donors and added high-resolution HLA genotyping to study TCR occurrence patterns. In the later analysis, no new phenotypic data were used to find candidate immune exposures; instead, reliance was placed on TCR beta sequences and their occurrence across donors. An earlier analysis of 587 of the donors applied high-throughput TCR beta sequencing to assess whether each TCR beta V gene segment acted as functional or pseudogenic. Alongside the repertoire data, information on donor age, sex, ethnicity and CMV serostatus was compiled. Genome-wide SNP genotypes for about three fifths of the roughly 670 donors were used in a later genetic analysis, which treated that subset as a discovery cohort. Every discovery cohort repertoire had been produced on one sequencing platform. Both class I and class II loci were covered by HLA typing, at four-digit resolution. The number of donors typed differed by locus, with roughly 629-640 for A, B, C, DRB1 and DQB1, roughly 550 for DQA1, approximately 570 for DPA1, and 472 for DPB1. Roughly 5 DR-DQ haplotypes were handled as single units for association and clustering because linkage in the cohort was strong. Across under 500 genotyped donors of the cohort, an average of approximately 200,000 unique TCR beta nucleotide sequences per donor were sequenced, and approximately 17% of those sequences were non-productive.

Points on this clone: Its binding antigen is unknown. No base-level quality is on record; no much larger clone is a single base apart.

Libraries were constructed by the immunoSEQ multiplex PCR assay. For the multiplex PCR, a mixture combining 60 forward primers for TCR Vbeta segments and 13 reverse primers for TCR Jbeta segments was used. A multiplex PCR assay on genomic DNA amplified the CDR3 region of rearranged TCR beta genes. The amplified TCR beta libraries were sequenced on the Illumina HiSeq System as 87-base-pair reads. The authors' pipeline ran thus. A later analysis counted about 76 million unique TCR beta chains across the approximately 700 repertoires, and 9.5 million to 11 million of these chains were shared by at least two donors. Raw reads were error-corrected and collapsed into unique sequences with a nearest-neighbor algorithm that merged closely related sequences to remove PCR and sequencing errors. V, D and J gene segments were assigned by aligning CDR3 sequences to IMGT reference sequences. For a sequence to be retained, a match of at least six nucleotides was required to both a V gene segment and a J gene segment. Rearrangements were called productive when the CDR3 lacked stop codons and stayed in frame with V and J; all others were non-productive. CDR3 was defined according to IMGT convention as the region running from the second conserved V-encoded cysteine to the conserved J-encoded phenylalanine. The earlier analysis of some 600 of the donors excluded sequences that lacked an unambiguous match to a single V gene segment. An earlier analysis of several hundred of the donors called V segments functional above 56.7% productive rearrangements and segregating when the between-donor standard deviation exceeded 5%. A statistical classification framework was built to diagnose cytomegalovirus status from the catalog of TCR beta chain sequences. In a later analysis, V and J genes were assigned by comparing TCR nucleotide sequences against IMGT/GENE-DB human TR gene sequences. In a later analysis, CDR3 sequences and most-parsimonious VDJ recombination scenarios were assigned using the TCRdist pipeline. In a later analysis, every TCR beta chain was defined by the combination of its CDR3 amino acid sequence and its V-gene family, and reads without a unique V-gene family were dropped. A later analysis removed 592 highly shared, low-generation-probability nucleotide sequences to deal with suspected cross-contamination and a sequencing artifact. For each public chain, a later analysis derived a clonal expansion index from normalized ranks of inferred template counts within each repertoire. In a later analysis, generation probabilities were computed using a VDJ recombination model fitted to out-of-frame rearrangements, and the results were checked against IGoR. In a later analysis, TCR-TCR, TCR-HLA and TCR-CMV co-occurrence was scored with hypergeometric tests, and a repertoire-size bias correction was applied to TCR pairs. False discovery rates were estimated in a later analysis by permuting HLA or CMV assignments 20 times. In a later analysis, co-occurring TCRs were grouped with DBSCAN, and TCRdist sequence similarity was added when clustering was performed within HLA-allele-positive subsets. Co-occurrence clustering excluded repertoires with fewer than 30,000 or more than 120,000 public chains, plus five with anomalous nucleotide sharing. TCRdb limited this immuneACCESS table to in-frame rearrangements with V and J called. A share of clones is missing; checked studies link under half to unresolved V genes, and the rest is unexplained. V and J calls and clone size are given by that table; D and trimming were obtained from the DNA. This sample comprises about 130,000 clones, 75% to 85% of them detected only once. The ten largest clonotypes hold 7.5% to 9.5% of the sample.

CDR1 and CDR2, looked up from the germline V gene, are SGDLS and YYNGEE. Trimming takes 5 bases off V and 4 bases off J; junction bases not matched to a gene: 0. The CDR3 has 12 amino acids, counting the end cysteine and phenylalanine. CDR3 DNA is the only sequence kept; it has 36 bases, read in frame from the first base. The cohort was made up of 500 to 800 healthy bone marrow donors. All cohort members were sampled while nominally healthy, although unrecorded immune exposures were likely present. The donor tested CMV seropositive, placing the donor among the approximately 290 seropositive members of the cohort. A peripheral blood sample was provided by each donor, and peripheral blood mononuclear cells were used for TCR beta sequencing. Genomic DNA was extracted from the blood cell samples with the Qiagen DNeasy Blood Extraction Kit. Study-level results and caveats: In a later analysis, about 17,000 TCR beta sequences were associated with specific HLA alleles at a false discovery rate of 0.05. Because counts were too low, approximately 15 rarely observed V segments, including chromosome 9 orphons, were excluded from the earlier analysis of 587 of the donors. The cohort was sequenced for TCR beta chains only, and without alpha or paired-chain data the features that could be detected were limited. In a later analysis, the rate of TCR association differed among HLA loci, with DRB1 alleles having the most associated TCRs and HLA-C alleles having the fewest. In a later analysis, HLA-associated TCR beta chains were found to be more clonally expanded and to have lower generation probabilities than equally common non-associated chains. In the study, some 160 TCR beta chains were listed as associated with cytomegalovirus. According to a later analysis, most CMV-associated TCR beta chains appeared to be HLA-restricted, and the HLA associations seemed to be driven largely by CMV exposure. Assigning TCR associations to individual alleles was difficult when HLA alleles, especially DR and DQ, strongly co-occurred. CMV serostatus was the only immune exposure information available for the cohort. In a later genetic analysis, fewer N-insertions in productive TCRs were reported among donors in an Asian-associated ancestry cluster than the roughly 700-donor mean. An association between a missense DCLRE1C variant and V-gene and J-gene trimming of TCR beta chains was found in a later genetic analysis and replicated in an independent cohort. A further reported finding was that TCR beta sequences accurately predicted the HLA-A and HLA-B alleles for most subjects in the first cohort. A cluster of highly shared sequence variants was judged likely to represent a technical artifact of the sequencing pipeline. Some IMGT-functional V segments, including TRBV6-2 and TRBV6-3, could not be distinguished by the 87-base-pair reads and were therefore excluded. A few of the identified cytomegalovirus-associated TCR beta chains were confirmed in vitro to be specific for cytomegalovirus antigens. Because HLA typing was missing for some donors at each locus, association tests included only the typed subset. The authors suggested that the approach could potentially be extended to other disease states and immunological phenotypes. The classifier was reported to diagnose cytomegalovirus status with high specificity and sensitivity in both the original cohort and the validation cohort. Across donors, most TCR sequences were observed very rarely, whereas some public TCRs were present in many individuals. An earlier analysis of approximately 530 of the donors showed that most TCR beta V segments appeared in productive rearrangements either about 90% or about 30% of the time, which broadly matched IMGT annotations. Sequencing depth was assumed to be roughly uniform across donors in the presence/absence analyses, though that assumption may not hold. Linkage disequilibrium might explain the correlated functional status among segregating V segments, but an unknown experimental factor could not be excluded. A later analysis reported that several top co-occurrence clusters appeared linked to parvovirus B19, influenza, CMV and Epstein-Barr virus.

Sequencing was performed on PBMCs. The sequence was obtained from a man in his thirties or forties in good health and CMV-seropositive. This chain joins TRBV9 to TRBJ2-7, and 10 junctional nucleotides match TRBD1. The DNA reads TGTGCCAGCAGGGGACAGGGGTACGAGCAGTACTTC. This translates into CASRGQGYEQYF.